This T cell receptor (beta chain) was found in a study of T cell responses to AZD1222 COVID-19 vaccine. Study results and caveats: At study baseline, merely a handful of AZD1222 recipients were seropositive. Rises in breadth and depth of Spike-specific TCRs came after two AZD1222 doses.

This clone appeared once. Its antigen is as yet unknown. Libraries were prepared by immunoSEQ multiplex PCR; TCRdb keeps only in-frame clonotypes and omits some of them. In the table there are just over 70,000 clones, 85% of which are singletons. The CDR3 totals 14 residues. Trimming stripped 9 bases from V and 1 base from J, with 15 bases between. Per germline, CDR1 LNHDA and CDR2 SQIVND (reference sequence). The specimen comprised peripheral blood, sampled on day 0 of AZD1222 vaccination. V usage is TRBV19 and J usage is TRBJ1-1; a possible D gene is TRBD1 (6 bases). This receptor was identified in an adult in good health. Here the CDR3 reads CASRRGAWNTEAFF. The CDR3 bases are TGTGCCAGCAGGAGGGGGGCATGGAACACTGAAGCTTTCTTT. Using reference TRBV19 and TRBJ1-1 for the parts outside the CDR3, the full variable domain is DGGITQSPKYLFRKEGQNVTLSCEQNLNHDAMYWYRQDPGQGLRLIYYSQIVNDFQKGDIAEGYSVSREKKESFPLTVTSAQKNPTAFYLCASRRGAWNTEAFFGQGTRLTVV.